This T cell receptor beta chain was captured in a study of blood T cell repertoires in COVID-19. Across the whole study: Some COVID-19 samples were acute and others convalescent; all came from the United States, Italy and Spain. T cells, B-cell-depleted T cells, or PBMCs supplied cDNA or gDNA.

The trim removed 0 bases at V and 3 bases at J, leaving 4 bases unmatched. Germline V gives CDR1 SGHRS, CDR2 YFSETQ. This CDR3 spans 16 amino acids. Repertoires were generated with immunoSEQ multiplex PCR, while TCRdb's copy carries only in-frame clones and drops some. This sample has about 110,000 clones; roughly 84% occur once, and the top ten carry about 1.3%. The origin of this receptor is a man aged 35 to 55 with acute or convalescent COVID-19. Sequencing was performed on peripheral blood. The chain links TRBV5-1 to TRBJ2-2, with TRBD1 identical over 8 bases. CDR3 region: CASSLGQGPYTGELFF. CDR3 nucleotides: TGCGCCAGCAGCTTGGGACAGGGGCCCTACACCGGGGAGCTGTTTTTT.